The next 19 T cell receptor beta chains were all read from a single sample in a study of blood T cell repertoires in COVID-19. TCRdb's table, derived via immunoSEQ multiplex PCR, lists solely in-frame clones and lacks some. The table shows about 160,000 clones, with 75% to 85% occurring only once. Sequencing was performed on PBMCs or T cells enriched from blood (not recorded which). These receptors originate from a woman aged 55 to 70 who had recovered from COVID-19.

The CDR3 loop is CASSTYIGGAGGGYTF. CDR3 DNA sequence: TGTGCCAGCAGCACATACATCGGGGGGGCTGGTGGTGGCTACACCTTC. The chain has TRBV7-8 and TRBJ1-2; D might be TRBD1 (6 bases). The CDR3 sequence is 16 residues long. From germline, CDR1 is SGHVS and CDR2 FQNEAQ. V dropped 5 bases and J dropped 7 bases, with 23 bases sitting between them. Based on the CDR3 plus reference TRBV7-8 and TRBJ1-2, the full variable domain is GAGVSQSPRYKVAKRGQDVALRCDPISGHVSLFWYQQALGQGPEFLTYFQNEAQLDKSGLPSDRFFAERPEGSVSTLKIQRTQQEDSAVYLCASSTYIGGAGGGYTFGSGTRLTVV.

The chain carries TRBV10-1 and TRBJ2-7, with 8 positions matching TRBD1. The CDR3 sequence is 15 residues long. The germline V gene has CDR1 WNHNN and CDR2 SYGVQD (reference sequence). V was pared by 0 bases and J by 5 bases, with 6 bases of the junction left unmatched. Here the CDR3 reads CASSESGTGDHEQYF. CDR3 nucleotide sequence: TGCGCCAGCAGTGAGTCTGGGACAGGTGACCACGAGCAGTACTTC.

CDR3 residues: CASSGQGGNTEAFF. The CDR3 DNA reads TGTGCCAGCAGTGGACAGGGTGGGAACACTGAAGCTTTCTTT. This sequence joins TRBV2 and TRBJ1-1; 7 bases align to TRBD1. Germline values: CDR1 SNHLY, CDR2 FYNNEI. This CDR3 is 14 amino acids long. Germline trimming cut 4 bases from V and 1 base from J; bases unmatched to any gene: 3.

This rearrangement joins TRBV30 to TRBJ1-1; 8 bases align to TRBD1. The CDR3 has 15 residues. Germline CDR1 and CDR2: GTSNPN and SVGIG (reference sequence). The trim removed 0 bases at V and 1 base at J, leaving 4 bases unmatched. In DNA, the CDR3 is TGTGCCTGGAGTGTCTGGACAGGGACGAACACTGAAGCTTTCTTT. Its protein product is CAWSVWTGTNTEAFF.

The sample holds a few counts of this clone. V and J are TRBV3-1 (or the pseudogene TRBV3-2) and TRBJ1-1; TRBD1 matches 11 bases. The trim removed 6 bases at V and 9 bases at J, leaving 0 bases unmatched. From germline, CDR1 is LGHDT and CDR2 YNNKEL (reference sequence). This CDR3 is built from 11 residues. The CDR3: CASRDRGQAFF. Here the CDR3 DNA reads TGTGCCAGCAGGGACAGGGGGCAAGCTTTCTTT.

The V call is TRBV5-5, the J call TRBJ2-5; 9 bases agree with TRBD1. This CDR3 is 20 amino acids long. From germline, CDR1 is SGHKS and CDR2 YYEKEE (reference sequence). V shed 1 base and J 1 base; nucleotides not matched to a gene: 17. The CDR3 protein is CASSLSATTGGKATQETQYF. CDR3 DNA sequence: TGTGCCAGCAGCTTGTCTGCCACGACAGGGGGAAAAGCCACCCAAGAGACCCAGTACTTC.

The J gene is TRBJ1-2, the V gene TRBV24-1; maybe TRBD1 (6 bases). The CDR3 runs 14 residues. Germline CDR1 reads KGHDR; CDR2 reads SFDVKD. The ends were cut back, 2 bases at V and 7 bases at J, with 13 bases in the middle. The CDR3 loop is CATSDSRGAPGYTF. CDR3 DNA sequence: TGTGCCACCAGTGATTCCCGGGGGGCCCCTGGCTACACCTTC.

The J gene is TRBJ1-2, the V gene TRBV7-9, with D possibly matching TRBD1 (6 bases). V shed 5 bases and J shed 6 bases, with 10 bases lying between them. The CDR3 contains 12 residues. Germline-derived CDR1 and CDR2 are SEHNR and FQNEAQ (reference sequence). CDR3 residues: CASSLTGDGYTF. The CDR3 DNA sequence: TGTGCCAGCAGCCTGACAGGCGATGGCTACACCTTC.

The rearrangement joins TRBV3-1 (or the pseudogene TRBV3-2) to TRBJ1-2; D unresolved. The germline V gene encodes CDR1 LGHDT and CDR2 YNNKEL (reference sequence). The length of the CDR3 is 14 residues. V lost 7 bases and J 2 bases, leaving 14 bases between the germline ends. CDR3 sequence: CASKSGQRNYGYTF. In DNA form, the CDR3 reads TGTGCCAGCAAAAGTGGCCAGCGGAACTATGGCTACACCTTC.

The chain employs TRBV5-5 and TRBJ1-1; TRBD1 matches 10 bases. The ends lost 3 bases at V and 1 base at J; junction bases unmatched: 6. The CDR3 totals 16 residues. Germline assignment: CDR1 SGHKS and CDR2 YYEKEE (reference sequence). The CDR3 sequence: CASSSGQGGRNTEAFF. CDR3 DNA: TGTGCCAGCAGCTCAGGACAGGGGGGAAGGAACACTGAAGCTTTCTTT.

The CDR3 sequence is CATSDGGTGTQEAFF. CDR3 nucleotide sequence: TGTGCCACCAGTGACGGCGGGACAGGGACCCAAGAAGCTTTCTTT. The gene calls are TRBV24-1 and TRBJ1-1; 9 nucleotides agree with TRBD1. Germline V lookup: CDR1 KGHDR, CDR2 SFDVKD. CDR3 size: 15 residues. V trimming: 4 bases; J trimming: 8 bases; junction bases outside the gene matches: 10.

V usage is TRBV27 and J usage is TRBJ2-6, with 7 bases lining up with TRBD1. Trimming took 6 bases from V and 1 from J; bases not matched to a gene: 3. Germline V gene data show CDR1 as MNHEY and CDR2 as SMNVEV (reference sequence). The CDR3 contains 15 residues. Here the CDR3 reads CASSRTGSGANVLTF. CDR3 coding DNA: TGTGCCAGCAGCAGGACAGGATCTGGGGCCAACGTCCTGACTTTC.

The gene calls are TRBV15 and TRBJ2-7, with D perhaps TRBD1 (6 bases). The CDR3 is made up of 15 amino acids. Looked up from germline, CDR1 is LNHNV and CDR2 is YYDKDF (reference sequence). V dropped 0 bases and J dropped 5 bases, with 14 bases sitting between them. DNA for the CDR3: TGTGCCACCAGCAGAGATTCTGGGGGCAGGGACGAGCAGTACTTC. It specifies CATSRDSGGRDEQYF.

The V call is TRBV14, the J call TRBJ2-3; 11 bases line up with TRBD1. The CDR3 has 16 residues. CDR1 is SGHDN and CDR2 is FVKESK in the germline V gene. The V gene end was trimmed by 3 bases and the J gene end by 2 bases; junction bases not matched to a gene: 4. CDR3 nucleotide sequence: TGTGCCAGCAGCCAGGGACAGGGGGTTCTCACAGATACGCAGTATTTT. Protein: CASSQGQGVLTDTQYF. The variable domain in full, with the rest retrieved from reference TRBV14 and TRBJ2-3, is EAGVTQFPSHSVIEKGQTVTLRCDPISGHDNLYWYRRVMGKEIKFLLHFVKESKQDESGMPNNRFLAERTGGTYSTLKVQPAELEDSGVYFCASSQGQGVLTDTQYFGPGTRLTVL.

V usage is TRBV5-8 and J usage is TRBJ2-5; D not resolved. V lost 7 bases and J lost 5, with 12 bases in between. CDR1 and CDR2 from the germline V gene are SGHTS and YDEGEE. The CDR3 sequence is 12 residues long. DNA for the CDR3: TGTGCCAGCGGGCAGAGTCGGGAGACCCAGTACTTC. Protein: CASGQSRETQYF. Combining the CDR3 with reference TRBV5-8 and TRBJ2-5 gives the whole variable domain EAGVTQSPTHLIKTRGQQATLRCSPISGHTSVYWYQQALGLGLQFLLWYDEGEERNRGNFPPRFSGRQFPNYSSELNVNALELEDSALYLCASGQSRETQYFGPGTRLLVL.

This sequence joins TRBV5-4 and TRBJ2-2; TRBD1 agrees at 11 bases. Losses at the gene ends were 4 bases for V and 8 bases for J; bases not matched to a gene: 7. Germline V gene data show CDR1 as SGHNT and CDR2 as YYREEE (reference sequence). The CDR3 spans 15 residues. CDR3 sequence: CASSVGQGVVGELFF. The DNA for the CDR3 is TGTGCCAGCAGCGTGGGACAGGGGGTCGTTGGGGAGCTGTTTTTT. Full variable domain (missing parts from reference TRBV5-4 and TRBJ2-2): ETGVTQSPTHLIKTRGQQVTLRCSSQSGHNTVSWYQQALGQGPQFIFQYYREEENGRGNFPPRFSGLQFPNYSSELNVNALELDDSALYLCASSVGQGVVGELFFGEGSRLTVL.

Points on this clone: Sequence at one end of the junction differs from germline and may be a read error. This chain connects TRBV19 to TRBJ2-5, with 9 bases aligning to TRBD1. Per germline, CDR1 LNHDA and CDR2 SQIVND (reference sequence). The CDR3 has 14 residues. CDR3 in amino acids: CATSPGTGSETQYF. The CDR3 coding sequence is TGTGCCACTAGTCCCGGGACAGGGAGCGAGACCCAGTACTTC. The full variable domain, in which reference TRBV19 and TRBJ2-5 provide the parts outside the CDR3, is DGGITQSPKYLFRKEGQNVTLSCEQNLNHDAMYWYRQDPGQGLRLIYYSQIVNDFQKGDIAEGYSVSREKKESFPLTVTSAQKNPTAFYLCATSPGTGSETQYFGPGTRLLVL.

V usage is TRBV19 and J usage is TRBJ1-2; 7 bases map to TRBD1. Germline V gene data show CDR1 as LNHDA and CDR2 as SQIVND (reference sequence). The CDR3 has 15 amino acids. Trimming at V came to 6 bases and at J to 1 base, leaving 8 bases not matched to a gene. CDR3 in amino acids: CASSLVGQINYGYTF. DNA for the CDR3: TGTGCCAGTAGCCTTGTGGGACAGATTAACTATGGCTACACCTTC.

The chain is built from TRBV6-5 and TRBJ1-2; D might be TRBD1 (5 bases). This CDR3 comprises 15 residues. The germline V gene has CDR1 MNHEY and CDR2 SVGAGI. The V and J ends lost 9 bases and 7 bases respectively, with 24 bases between them. CDR3 sequence reads: CASHRAQGSQGGYTF. For the CDR3, the DNA is TGTGCCAGTCATCGAGCCCAGGGCTCTCAAGGTGGCTACACCTTC.